Listed below are T cell receptor beta chains from one sample, sequenced in a study of blood T cell repertoires in COVID-19. Profiled with immunoSEQ multiplex PCR; TCRdb holds only in-frame clones, not every one. The profile shows 200,000 or so clones, roughly nine tenths of them singletons. The sample was PBMCs or T cells enriched from blood (not recorded which). These receptor sequences come from a woman in her late teens or twenties in a cohort exposed to, infected with or recovered from COVID-19 (not recorded which). The CDR3 runs from the conserved cysteine through the conserved F or W. D genes are given only for firm matches. Expanded clones get a size class; other rows say once, few or many, or leave the size out.

CDR3 DNA	CDR3 protein	D gene	J gene	V gene	clone size
TGTGCCAGCAGCTTAAGGGGTCCAGAAGGCTACACCTTC	CASSLRGPEGYTF	-	TRBJ1-2	TRBV7-9	-
TGTGCCAGCAGTTTGGTCGGGGAAGGCTACACCTTC	CASSLVGEGYTF	-	TRBJ1-2	TRBV12-3/TRBV12-4	-
TGTGCCAGTAGGAGGAGCGAGCGGGGGAAGGGTCTGTTTTTT	CASRRSERGKGLFF	TRBD2	TRBJ2-2	TRBV19	-
TGTGCCAGCAGCGTAGTAGGGACTACGGGTGTGGATACGCAGTATTTT	CASSVVGTTGVDTQYF	TRBD2	TRBJ2-3	TRBV9	-
TGTGCCAGCAGTCAGGACAGTTTAGTCCCTGAAGCTTTCTTT	CASSQDSLVPEAFF	-	TRBJ1-1	TRBV14	-
TGTGCCAGCAGGCACAGGGGTCTTTCTGGAAACACCATATATTTT	CASRHRGLSGNTIYF	TRBD1	TRBJ1-3	TRBV3-1/TRBV3-2	-
TGTGCCAGCAGCCTAATCCCCACAGGGTTATGGTACTCCACGAACACTGAAGCTTTCTTT	CASSLIPTGLWYSTNTEAFF	-	TRBJ1-1	TRBV6-6	once
TGTGCCAGCAGCTTGCAGGGGAATAGCAATCAGCCCCAGCATTTT	CASSLQGNSNQPQHF	-	TRBJ1-5	TRBV5-8	-
TGTGCCAGCAGCAGGGGTCTAGCGGGAGTCGGGGAGCTGTTTTTT	CASSRGLAGVGELFF	TRBD2	TRBJ2-2	TRBV27	few
TGTGCCAGTAGTATTTTTAGAGGACAGGGGGGTGGACAGCCCCAGCATTTT	CASSIFRGQGGGQPQHF	TRBD1	TRBJ1-5	TRBV19	-
TGTGCCAGCAGCACGGGACAGAGTAATGAAAAACTGTTTTTT	CASSTGQSNEKLFF	TRBD1	TRBJ1-4	TRBV11-3	-
TGTGCCAGCAGCCCCGAATCGGGACTACAGGAGTATTTT	CASSPESGLQEYF	TRBD2	TRBJ2-3	TRBV7-9	-
TGTGCCAGCAGCTTGGACAGTTACTCTGGAAACACCATATATTTT	CASSLDSYSGNTIYF	-	TRBJ1-3	TRBV5-4	-
TGTGCCAGCAGCCCCTGGGACAGGCGGGGCAATGAGCAGTTCTTC	CASSPWDRRGNEQFF	TRBD1	TRBJ2-1	TRBV6-5	once
TGTGCCAGCTCACCATCACTAGGGCAGGGGGCACACTATGGCTACACCTTC	CASSPSLGQGAHYGYTF	TRBD1	TRBJ1-2	TRBV18	-
TGTGCCAGCAGCTTATCCGGGACAGATTCCTATGGCTACACCTTC	CASSLSGTDSYGYTF	TRBD1	TRBJ1-2	TRBV11-3	-
TGTGCCAGCAGGGCACAGGGGGTCAGCAATGAGCAGTTCTTC	CASRAQGVSNEQFF	TRBD1	TRBJ2-1	TRBV2	once
TGTGCCAGCAGCCAGGCGGGTGAAAAACTGTTTTTT	CASSQAGEKLFF	-	TRBJ1-4	TRBV4-2	-
TGTGCCAGCAGCCCAGATGATTTTAGCGGGAGGCCCTACGAGCAGTACTTC	CASSPDDFSGRPYEQYF	TRBD2	TRBJ2-7	TRBV14	once
TGTGCCACCCATGGACAGGATCCCCGGCAGCCCCAGCATTTT	CATHGQDPRQPQHF	TRBD1	TRBJ1-5	TRBV28	-
TGTGCCAGCAGCCGACAGGGGGCGAGCAATCAGCCCCAGCATTTT	CASSRQGASNQPQHF	TRBD1	TRBJ1-5	TRBV5-6	-
TGTGCCAGCAGTGAACCCCAAGGGGAGGCCGAAGGCAATGAGCAGTTCTTC	CASSEPQGEAEGNEQFF	-	TRBJ2-1	TRBV6-4	-
TGTGCCAGCAGCTGGACTAGCGGGAGTCCCGGGGAGCTGTTTTTT	CASSWTSGSPGELFF	TRBD2	TRBJ2-2	TRBV7-9	-
TGTGCCAGCAGCTTAGCAGGTTACACTGAAGCTTTCTTT	CASSLAGYTEAFF	-	TRBJ1-1	TRBV11-2	-
TGTGCCTGGAGTGTCACAGGGTGGGACACTGAAGCTTTCTTT	CAWSVTGWDTEAFF	-	TRBJ1-1	TRBV30	once
TGTGCCATCACCGCACGAGTAGCGGGGGACACCGGGGAGCTGTTTTTT	CAITARVAGDTGELFF	TRBD2	TRBJ2-2	TRBV10-3	-
TGTGCCAGCAGTTTATCGATTAGCGGGCGCTACGAGCAGTACTTC	CASSLSISGRYEQYF	TRBD2	TRBJ2-7	TRBV27	-
TGTGCCAGCAGCGTAGCTCCGGGACAGGAATACGAGCAGTACTTC	CASSVAPGQEYEQYF	TRBD1	TRBJ2-7	TRBV9	-
TGTGCCAGCAGCGTAGCCGGGTACAATGAGCAGTTCTTC	CASSVAGYNEQFF	-	TRBJ2-1	TRBV9	-
TGTGCCAGCAGCCCCGGGACAGGAGAAACCGGGGAGCTGTTTTTT	CASSPGTGETGELFF	TRBD1	TRBJ2-2	TRBV5-4	-
TGTGCCAGTAGCCTAACTAGCGTCAATGAGCAGTTCTTC	CASSLTSVNEQFF	TRBD2	TRBJ2-1	TRBV19	-
TGTGCCAGCAGTTCCCTGACAAACTCTGGAAACACCATATATTTT	CASSSLTNSGNTIYF	-	TRBJ1-3	TRBV28	-
TGTGCCAGCAGCGTATCAGCGGGGGGAAACACCGGGGAGCTGTTTTTT	CASSVSAGGNTGELFF	TRBD2	TRBJ2-2	TRBV9	-
TGTGCCAGCTCTCCTGGGGCCAACGTCCTGACTTTC	CASSPGANVLTF	-	TRBJ2-6	TRBV12-3/TRBV12-4	-
TGTGCCAGTATGCCTGACAGTTTAGAGACCCAGTACTTC	CASMPDSLETQYF	-	TRBJ2-5	TRBV19	once
TGCGCCAGCAGCTCCGGGACAGGGATCTCTGGAAACACCATATATTTT	CASSSGTGISGNTIYF	TRBD1	TRBJ1-3	TRBV5-1	-
TGTGCCAGCTCACCCTCTAGCGGCCCTAGCACAGATACGCAGTATTTT	CASSPSSGPSTDTQYF	TRBD2	TRBJ2-3	TRBV18	-